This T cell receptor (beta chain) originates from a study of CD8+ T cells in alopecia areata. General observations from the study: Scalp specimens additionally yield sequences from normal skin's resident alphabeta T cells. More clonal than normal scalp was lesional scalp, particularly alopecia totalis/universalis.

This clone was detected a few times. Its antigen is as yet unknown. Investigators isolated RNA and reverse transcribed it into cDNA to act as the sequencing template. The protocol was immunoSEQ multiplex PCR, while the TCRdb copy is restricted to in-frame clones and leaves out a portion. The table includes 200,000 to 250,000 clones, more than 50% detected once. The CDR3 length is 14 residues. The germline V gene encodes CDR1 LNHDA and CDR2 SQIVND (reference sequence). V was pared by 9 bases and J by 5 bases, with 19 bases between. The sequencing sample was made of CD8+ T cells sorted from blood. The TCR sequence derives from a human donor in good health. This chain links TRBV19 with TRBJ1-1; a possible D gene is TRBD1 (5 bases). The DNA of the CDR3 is TGTGCCAGCTCGGCGGGGCTCTTGGGGACTGAAGCTTTCTTT. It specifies CASSAGLLGTEAFF.